This T cell receptor beta chain was found in a study of cytomegalovirus exposure and HLA in healthy donors. Study outcomes and limitations: An observed cluster of highly shared sequence variants was recorded as a likely sequencing artifact. Several of the most significant clusters appeared, in a later analysis, to be linked to common viral pathogens. TCR beta V- and J-gene trimming was later associated with a missense DCLRE1C variant.

Germline trimming cut 7 bases from V and 4 bases from J; bases unmatched to any gene: 5. The CDR3 runs to 15 residues. Looked up from germline, CDR1 is SGDLS and CDR2 is YYNGEE. A note on this clone: What it binds is not known.

With 60 Vbeta and 13 Jbeta primers, the PCR was carried out. Per the study methods: Roughly 10 million shared chains were among approximately 87 million unique TCR beta chains counted in a later analysis. This table comes from immunoSEQ multiplex PCR, and its TCRdb copy is limited to in-frame clones, with some not included. V, J and clone size were drawn from that table, and D and trimming were deduced from the DNA. The sample contains roughly 130,000 clones, 70% to 90% of which appear only once. The specimen was PBMCs. The chain employs TRBV9 and TRBJ2-3, with 14 positions matching TRBD2. The origin of this receptor is a woman aged 40 to 55 in good health and CMV-seropositive. The CDR3 spells CASGPGLAGADTQYF. The CDR3 DNA sequence: TGTGCCAGCGGACCGGGACTAGCGGGAGCAGATACGCAGTATTTT.